The TCR beta chain described here comes from a study of shared clonotypes between healthy human individuals. In germline, CDR1 is SGHRS, CDR2 YFSETQ. The length of the CDR3 is 13 residues. V dropped 1 base and J dropped 7; count of bases not matched to a gene: 2. CD45RO negativity and positive selection for CCR7 defined naive CD8 cells, a population that excluded terminally differentiated effector memory CD45RA+ cells. Comments on this clone: The same CDR3 can be traced to other DNA sequences in this sample.

Each sorted subset replicate got 200 ng genomic DNA, 30,000 or so genomes. Profiled with immunoSEQ multiplex PCR; TCRdb holds only in-frame clones, not every one. Here the sample spans about 2.2 million clones, around 93% being singletons. The TCR originated in a man younger than 35 in good health. Some clones in this sample may be carry-over from other donors' samples. The genes are TRBV5-1 and TRBJ2-1, with TRBD1 matching 7 bases. The sequenced sample consisted of naive CD8+ T cells from PBMCs. The CDR3 DNA follows: TGCGCCAGCAGCTTGACAGGGGTGAATGAGCAGTTCTTC. Protein sequence: CASSLTGVNEQFF.